This record covers a single TCR beta chain. The antigen is unknown. Each CDR3 protein is one row after TCRdb ran MiXCR on the multiplex PCR reads. This sample has more than 15,000 distinct CDR3 sequences, with around 46% found just once. The data were obtained in a study of breast tumors, draining lymph nodes, adjacent tissues. Whole-study findings and limits: The lymph node origin of tumor T cells was framed as consistent with a hypothesis, not demonstrated. Tumor repertoires ranked between lymph nodes and nontumor tissue in diversity, with V and J gene preferences.

The CDR3 contains 15 residues. CDR1 and CDR2 from the germline V gene are SGHNT and YYREEE (reference sequence). V was cut by 6 bases and J by 3 bases, with 17 bases left in between. The rearrangement uses TRBV5-4 and TRBJ2-3, with a tentative D call TRBD2 (5 bases). Sequenced input: breast tumor tissue. This receptor was identified in a female donor with breast cancer. Some clones in this sample may be carry-over from other donors' samples. Here the CDR3 DNA reads TGTGCCAGCACCCCCCGTCGAGGGCTTACAGATACGCAGTATTTT. It codes for CASTPRRGLTDTQYF.